Only a few counts were recorded for the clone carrying this TCR beta chain. The antigen is undetermined. Germline V lookup: CDR1 MNHNY, CDR2 SVGAGI (reference sequence). The CDR3 is made up of 15 amino acids. Trimming cost V 5 bases and J 3 bases; bases outside gene matches: 8. As for time point: pre-sensitization, week 0. Treatment: therapeutic diphenylcyclopropenone sensitization with weekly scalp DPC. These data belong to a study of human T cells and chemical hapten exposure. Unique molecular identifiers were linked by the library to individual cDNA molecules. TCRdb reprocessed the RACE reads via MiXCR and lists one record per CDR3 protein. This sample carries over 300,000 distinct CDR3 sequences, 4.5% to 5.5% of them seen once, and the ten largest clones take 2.5% to 3%. Overall study findings and caveats: Alopecia in the donors means their immune response may deviate from healthy people's.

The specimen was whole blood, collected in connection with sensitization to the hapten diphenylcyclopropenone (DPC). This clonotype was obtained from a woman aged 45-59 years with alopecia areata. Some clones in this sample may be carry-over from other donors' samples. This chain uses TRBV6-6 with TRBJ2-3, with 7 positions matching TRBD1. CDR3 amino acids: CASSIFDRETDTQYF. CDR3 DNA sequence: TGTGCCAGCAGTATTTTCGACAGGGAAACAGATACGCAGTATTTT.